This T cell receptor (beta chain) stems from a study of cytomegalovirus exposure and HLA in healthy donors. Findings and caveats of the study: There were reportedly fewer N-insertions in an Asian-associated ancestry cluster than the roughly 670-donor mean, in a later analysis. In an earlier analysis, most TCR beta V segments were productive about 90% or about 30% of the time. More than 15,000 TCR beta sequences were associated with HLA alleles at 0.05 false discovery rate in a later analysis.

Of note for this clone: Its cognate antigen is unknown.

The PCR ran on 60 Vbeta and 13 Jbeta primers. Clones were sequenced by immunoSEQ multiplex PCR, and TCRdb holds only the in-frame ones, with some missing. The table lists approximately 160,000 clones, 80% of them singletons. The CDR3 is 16 residues long. After removal of 5 bases from V and 4 bases from J, the junction contained 12 bases not matched to a gene. Looked up from germline, CDR1 is SGHTA and CDR2 is FQGTGA. This clonotype was obtained from a woman between 50 and 59 years old in good health and CMV-seropositive. Sequencing input: PBMCs. The chain couples TRBV7-3 to TRBJ2-3; 7 nucleotides agree with TRBD2. This CDR3 is CASSPLGGRGADTQYF. CDR3 nucleotides: TGTGCCAGCAGCCCATTAGGCGGGAGAGGGGCAGATACGCAGTATTTT.